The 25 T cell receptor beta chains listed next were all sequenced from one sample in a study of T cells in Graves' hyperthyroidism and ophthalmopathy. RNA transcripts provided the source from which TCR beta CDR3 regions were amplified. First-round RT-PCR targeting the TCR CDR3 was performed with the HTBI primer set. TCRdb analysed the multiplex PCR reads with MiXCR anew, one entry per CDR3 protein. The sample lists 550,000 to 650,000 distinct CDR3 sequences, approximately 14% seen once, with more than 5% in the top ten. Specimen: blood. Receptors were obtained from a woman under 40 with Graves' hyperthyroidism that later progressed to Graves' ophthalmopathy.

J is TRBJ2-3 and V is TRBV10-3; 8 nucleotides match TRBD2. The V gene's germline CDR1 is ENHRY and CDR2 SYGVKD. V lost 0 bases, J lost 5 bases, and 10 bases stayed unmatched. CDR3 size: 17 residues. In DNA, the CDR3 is TGTGCCATCAGTGAGTCGGGAGTAGCGGGAACCCAAGATACGCAGTATTTT. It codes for CAISESGVAGTQDTQYF.

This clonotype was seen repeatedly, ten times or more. CDR3 bases: TGTGCCTGGAGTGGCCCACCGAACACTGAAGCTTTCTTT. It encodes CAWSGPPNTEAFF. The chain is built from TRBV30 and TRBJ1-1; unclear D gene. Germline CDR1 and CDR2: GTSNPN and SVGIG (reference sequence). This CDR3 has 13 amino acids. The V end was cut by 1 base, the J end by 1 base, with 7 bases between.

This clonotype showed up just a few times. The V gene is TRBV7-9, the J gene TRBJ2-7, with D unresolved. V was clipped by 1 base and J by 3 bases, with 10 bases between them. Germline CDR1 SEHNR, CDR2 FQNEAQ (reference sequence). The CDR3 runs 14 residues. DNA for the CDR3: TGTGCCAGCAGCTTAGAATTGCAACTCTACGAGCAGTACTTC. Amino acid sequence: CASSLELQLYEQYF.

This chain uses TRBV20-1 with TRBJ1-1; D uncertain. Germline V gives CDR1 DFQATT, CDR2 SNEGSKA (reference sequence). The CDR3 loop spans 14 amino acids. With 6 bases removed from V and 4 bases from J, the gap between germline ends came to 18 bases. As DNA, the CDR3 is TGCAGTGCCAAGGTGGAAGGGTGGGGCACTGAAGCTTTCTTT. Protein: CSAKVEGWGTEAFF.

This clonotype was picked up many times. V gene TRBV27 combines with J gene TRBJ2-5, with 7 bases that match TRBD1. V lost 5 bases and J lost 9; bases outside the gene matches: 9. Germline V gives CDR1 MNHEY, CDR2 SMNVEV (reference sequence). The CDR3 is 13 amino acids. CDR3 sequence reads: CASSGPGQYPQYF. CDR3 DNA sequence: TGTGCCAGCAGTGGTCCGGGACAGTACCCCCAGTACTTC.

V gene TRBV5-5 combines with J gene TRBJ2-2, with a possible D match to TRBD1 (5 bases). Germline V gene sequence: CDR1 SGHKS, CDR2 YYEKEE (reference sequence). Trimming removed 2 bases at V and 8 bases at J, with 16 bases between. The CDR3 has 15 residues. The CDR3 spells CASSLGRANTGELFF. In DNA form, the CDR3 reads TGTGCCAGCAGCTTAGGCAGGGCGAATACGGGGGAGCTGTTTTTT.

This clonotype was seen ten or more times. CDR3 sequence reads: CASSQQGRDTEAFF. The CDR3 DNA follows: TGTGCCAGCAGCCAACAGGGAAGGGACACTGAAGCTTTCTTT. The chain employs TRBV3-1 and TRBJ1-1; perhaps TRBD1 as D (5 bases). With 2 bases removed from V and 3 bases from J, the gap between germline ends came to 10 bases. This CDR3 region has 14 residues. Germline V CDR1 and CDR2: LGHDT, YNNKEL (reference sequence).

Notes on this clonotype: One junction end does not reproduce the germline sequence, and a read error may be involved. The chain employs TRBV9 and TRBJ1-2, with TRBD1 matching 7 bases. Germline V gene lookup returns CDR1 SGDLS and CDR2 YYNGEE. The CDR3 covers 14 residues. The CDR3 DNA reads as TGTGCCAGCAGCGTAGTGGAGGGGGCCGATGGCTACACATTC. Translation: CASSVVEGADGYTF.

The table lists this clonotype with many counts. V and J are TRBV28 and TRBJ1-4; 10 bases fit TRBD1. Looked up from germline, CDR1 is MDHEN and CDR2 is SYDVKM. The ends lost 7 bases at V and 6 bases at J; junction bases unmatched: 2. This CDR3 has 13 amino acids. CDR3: CASTDRGDEKLFF. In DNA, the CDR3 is TGTGCCAGCACGGACAGGGGGGATGAAAAACTGTTTTTT.

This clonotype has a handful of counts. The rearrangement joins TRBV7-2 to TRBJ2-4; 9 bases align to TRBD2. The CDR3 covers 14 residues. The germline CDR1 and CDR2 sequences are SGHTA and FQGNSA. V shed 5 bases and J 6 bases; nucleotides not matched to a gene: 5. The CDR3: CASSMRTSANIQYF. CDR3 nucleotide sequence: TGTGCCAGCAGCATGCGGACTAGCGCAAACATTCAGTACTTC. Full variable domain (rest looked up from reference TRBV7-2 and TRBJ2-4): GAGVSQSPSNKVTEKGKDVELRCDPISGHTALYWYRQSLGQGLEFLIYFQGNSAPDKSGLPSDRFSAERTGGSVSTLTIQRTQQEDSAVYLCASSMRTSANIQYFGAGTRLSVL.

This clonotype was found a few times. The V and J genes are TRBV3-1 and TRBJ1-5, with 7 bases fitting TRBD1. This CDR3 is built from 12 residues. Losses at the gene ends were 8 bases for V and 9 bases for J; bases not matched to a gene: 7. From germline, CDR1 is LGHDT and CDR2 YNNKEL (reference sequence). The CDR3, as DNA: TGTGCCAGCGAGGGGGCGGATGGGCCCCAGCATTTT. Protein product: CASEGADGPQHF.

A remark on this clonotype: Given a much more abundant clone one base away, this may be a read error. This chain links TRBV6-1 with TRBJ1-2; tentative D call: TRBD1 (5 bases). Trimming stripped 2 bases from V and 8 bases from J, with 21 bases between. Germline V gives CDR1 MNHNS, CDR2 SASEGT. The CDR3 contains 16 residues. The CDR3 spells CASSEPPIFRQNGYTF. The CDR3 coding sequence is TGTGCCAGCAGTGAACCACCTATTTTCAGACAGAACGGCTACACCTTC.

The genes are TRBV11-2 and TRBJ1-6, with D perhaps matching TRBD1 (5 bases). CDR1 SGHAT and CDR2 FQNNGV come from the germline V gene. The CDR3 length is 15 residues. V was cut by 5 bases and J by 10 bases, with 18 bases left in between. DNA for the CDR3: TGTGCCAGCAGCCCCCGGCCGGACAACTACTCACCCCTCCACTTT. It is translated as CASSPRPDNYSPLHF.

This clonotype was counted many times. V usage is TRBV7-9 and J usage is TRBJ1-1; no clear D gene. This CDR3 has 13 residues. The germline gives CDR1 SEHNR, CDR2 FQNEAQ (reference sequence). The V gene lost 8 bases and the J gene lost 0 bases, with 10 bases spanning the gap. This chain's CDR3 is CASVSEVNTEAFF. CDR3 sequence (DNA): TGTGCCAGCGTGAGCGAGGTGAACACTGAAGCTTTCTTT.

CDR3 loop: CAISESTGLGNEQFF. The CDR3 DNA follows: TGTGCCATCAGTGAGTCGACGGGGCTTGGAAACGAGCAGTTCTTC. This chain connects TRBV10-3 to TRBJ2-1; TRBD1 or TRBD2 may be the D gene (5 bases each). CDR3 length: 15 amino acids. The V end was cut by 0 bases, the J end by 10 bases, with 16 bases between. The V gene's germline CDR1 is ENHRY and CDR2 SYGVKD.

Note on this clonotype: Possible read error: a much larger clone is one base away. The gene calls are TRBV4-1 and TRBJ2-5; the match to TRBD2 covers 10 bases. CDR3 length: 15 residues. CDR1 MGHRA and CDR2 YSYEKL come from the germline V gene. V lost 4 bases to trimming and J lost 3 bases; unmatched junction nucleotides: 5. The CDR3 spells CASSRYLAGEETQYF. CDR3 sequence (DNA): TGCGCCAGCAGCCGCTACCTAGCGGGAGAAGAGACCCAGTACTTC.

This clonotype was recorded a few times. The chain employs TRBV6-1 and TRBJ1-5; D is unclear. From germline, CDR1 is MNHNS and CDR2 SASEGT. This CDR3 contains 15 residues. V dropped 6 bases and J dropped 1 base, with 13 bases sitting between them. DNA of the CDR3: TGTGCCAGCAGGGCTAGATCTGAGAGCAATCAGCCCCAGCATTTT. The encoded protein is CASRARSESNQPQHF.

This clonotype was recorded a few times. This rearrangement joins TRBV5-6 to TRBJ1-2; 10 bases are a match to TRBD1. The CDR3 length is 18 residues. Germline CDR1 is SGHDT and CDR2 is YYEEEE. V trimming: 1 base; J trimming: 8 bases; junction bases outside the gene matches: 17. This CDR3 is CASSLQQLEDRGLGGYTF. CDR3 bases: TGTGCCAGCAGCTTGCAACAATTAGAAGACAGGGGGCTCGGAGGCTACACCTTC.

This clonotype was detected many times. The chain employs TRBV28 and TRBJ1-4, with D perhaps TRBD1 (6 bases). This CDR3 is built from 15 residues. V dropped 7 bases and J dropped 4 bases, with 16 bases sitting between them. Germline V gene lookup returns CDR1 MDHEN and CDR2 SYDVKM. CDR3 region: CASTRGGGYNEKLFF. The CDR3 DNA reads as TGTGCCAGCACCCGCGGGGGGGGCTATAATGAAAAACTGTTTTTT.

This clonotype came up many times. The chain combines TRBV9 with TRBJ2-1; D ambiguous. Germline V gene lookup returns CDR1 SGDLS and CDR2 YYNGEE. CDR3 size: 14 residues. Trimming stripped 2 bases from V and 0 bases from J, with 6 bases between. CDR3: CASSVASSYNEQFF. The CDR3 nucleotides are TGTGCCAGCAGCGTCGCAAGCTCCTACAATGAGCAGTTCTTC. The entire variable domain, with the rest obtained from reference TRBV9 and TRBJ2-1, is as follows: DSGVTQTPKHLITATGQRVTLRCSPRSGDLSVYWYQQSLDQGLQFLIQYYNGEERAKGNILERFSAQQFPDLHSELNLSSLELGDSALYFCASSVASSYNEQFFGPGTRLTVL.

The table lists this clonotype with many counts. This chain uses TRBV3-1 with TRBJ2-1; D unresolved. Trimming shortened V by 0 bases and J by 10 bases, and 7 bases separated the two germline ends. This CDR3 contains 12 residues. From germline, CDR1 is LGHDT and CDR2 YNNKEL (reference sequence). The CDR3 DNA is TGTGCCAGCAGCCAAGAGGAAGGGGAGCAGTTCTTC. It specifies CASSQEEGEQFF.

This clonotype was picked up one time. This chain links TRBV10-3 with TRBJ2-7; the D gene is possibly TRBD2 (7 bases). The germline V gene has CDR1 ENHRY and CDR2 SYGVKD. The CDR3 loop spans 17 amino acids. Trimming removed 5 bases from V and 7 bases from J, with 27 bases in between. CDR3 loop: CAISPISRRRGGGEQYF. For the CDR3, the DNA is TGTGCCATCAGTCCGATATCCAGGAGGAGGGGGGGGGGGGAGCAGTACTTC.

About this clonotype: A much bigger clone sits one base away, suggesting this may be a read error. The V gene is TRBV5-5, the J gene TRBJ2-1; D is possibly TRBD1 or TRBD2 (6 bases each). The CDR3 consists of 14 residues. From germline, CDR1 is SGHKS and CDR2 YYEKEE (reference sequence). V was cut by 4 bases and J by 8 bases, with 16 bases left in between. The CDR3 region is CASSPGAEWDEQFF. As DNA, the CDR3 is TGTGCCAGCAGCCCGGGGGCAGAGTGGGATGAGCAGTTCTTC.

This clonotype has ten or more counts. The DNA of the CDR3 is TGTGCCGGTTCAGGGGGTCCCACCGGGGAGCTGTTTTTT. Protein sequence: CAGSGGPTGELFF. The V call is TRBV2, the J call TRBJ2-2; 7 bases fit TRBD1. The CDR3 has 13 amino acids. J lost 4 bases, V lost 11 bases, and 7 bases had no gene match. CDR1 and CDR2 from the germline V gene are SNHLY and FYNNEI.

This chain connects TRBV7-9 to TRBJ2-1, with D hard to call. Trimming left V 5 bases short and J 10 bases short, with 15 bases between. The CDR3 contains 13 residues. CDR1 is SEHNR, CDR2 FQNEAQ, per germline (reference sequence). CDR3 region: CASSRTPLEEQFF. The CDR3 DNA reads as TGTGCCAGCAGCCGCACCCCCCTGGAAGAGCAGTTCTTC. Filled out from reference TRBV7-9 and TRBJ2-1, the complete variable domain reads DTGVSQNPRHKITKRGQNVTFRCDPISEHNRLYWYRQTLGQGPEFLTYFQNEAQLEKSRLLSDRFSAERPKGSFSTLEIQRTEQGDSAMYLCASSRTPLEEQFFGPGTRLTVL.